The T cell receptor (beta chain) described here comes from a study of blood T cells in healthy people across ages. Primers used in a second PCR of roughly 6 to 11 cycles were a sample-barcoded 5' primer and a J-beta primer mix. A template-switch adaptor with 12 random nucleotides tagged each cDNA molecule. Any given sample supplied a minimum of 3 million CDR3-containing paired-end reads. TCRdb re-called the 5' RACE reads with MiXCR, one entry per CDR3 protein. The sample has 600,000 to 800,000 distinct CDR3 sequences, under 65% seen once; the top ten hold roughly 14%. V was clipped by 3 bases and J by 2 bases, with 4 bases between them. The CDR3 extends over 12 amino acids. The germline gives CDR1 KGHSH, CDR2 LQKENI. This clonotype was detected ten times or more.

The chain employs TRBV18 and TRBJ2-5; no firm D call. The sequencing sample was made of blood. This TCR came from a woman aged 80 or over in good health. CDR3 nucleotides: TGTGCCAGCTCACCGGAGCAAGAGACCCAGTACTTC. Its protein is CASSPEQETQYF.